The T cell receptor (beta chain) under discussion was sequenced for a study of identical twins. Template switching added a universal primer binding site, and final cDNA carried unique molecular identifiers. One entry per CDR3 protein results from TCRdb running MiXCR on the 5' RACE reads. The sample yields around 250,000 distinct CDR3 sequences, more than 9.5% seen once. This clonotype was counted between two and nine times. Its antigen is not identified. No donor was unhealthy or non-Caucasian. Findings of the study overall: In cord blood, abundant beta clonotypes had fewer insertions; memory showed no trend. The analysis was cross-sectional rather than longitudinal within donors.

These data were also reused for a study on yellow fever vaccine responses in identical twins.

The sample taken for sequencing was memory (CD45RO+) T cells sorted from blood. The clonotype comes from a woman younger than 35 in good health.

The CDR3 is CSARPGSYF. CDR3 coding DNA: TGCAGTGCCCGGCCTGGGAGTTACTTC. The chain links TRBV20-1 to TRBJ2-7, with TRBD2 as a possible D gene (5 bases). This CDR3 is built from 9 residues. Germline V gene lookup returns CDR1 DFQATT and CDR2 SNEGSKA (reference sequence). V was clipped by 6 bases and J by 13 bases, with 13 bases between them.